This TCR beta chain was retrieved from a study of cytomegalovirus exposure and HLA in healthy donors. Study-wide results and caveats: Later work showed greater clonal expansion in HLA-associated TCR beta chains than in equally common others. Accurate prediction of most subjects' HLA-A and HLA-B alleles from TCR beta sequences was reported.

The PCR had 60 Vbeta and 13 Jbeta primers. Produced via immunoSEQ multiplex PCR; TCRdb's table is partial and in-frame only. The sample yields around 110,000 clones, around a tenth seen once. This CDR3 spans 15 amino acids. V dropped 3 bases and J dropped 1 base, with 10 bases sitting between them. Germline V lookup: CDR1 KGHSH, CDR2 LQKENI. Donors in the study were healthy people who gave bone marrow. In regard to this clone: Antigen specificity is unknown.

The sample comprised PBMCs. The sequence came from a man aged 25 to 45 in good health and CMV-seronegative. The rearrangement links TRBV18 to TRBJ1-5, with D hard to call. The CDR3 sequence: CASSPPEGSNQPQHF. In DNA, the CDR3 is TGTGCCAGCTCACCTCCGGAGGGAAGCAATCAGCCCCAGCATTTT.